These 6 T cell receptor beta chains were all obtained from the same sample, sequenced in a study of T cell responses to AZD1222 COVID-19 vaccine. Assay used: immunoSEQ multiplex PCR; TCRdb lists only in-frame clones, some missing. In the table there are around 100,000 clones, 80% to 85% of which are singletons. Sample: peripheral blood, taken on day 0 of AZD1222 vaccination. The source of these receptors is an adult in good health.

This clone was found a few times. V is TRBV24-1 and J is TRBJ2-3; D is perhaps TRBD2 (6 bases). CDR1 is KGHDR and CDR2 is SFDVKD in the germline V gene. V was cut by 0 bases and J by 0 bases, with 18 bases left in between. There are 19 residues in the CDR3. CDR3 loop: CATSDLWGDGGFSTDTQYF. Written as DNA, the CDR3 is TGTGCCACCAGTGATTTGTGGGGGGATGGAGGGTTTAGCACAGATACGCAGTATTTT.

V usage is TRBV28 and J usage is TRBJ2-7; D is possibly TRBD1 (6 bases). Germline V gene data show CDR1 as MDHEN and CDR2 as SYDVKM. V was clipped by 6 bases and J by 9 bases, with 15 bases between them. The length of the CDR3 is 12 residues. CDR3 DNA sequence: TGTGCCAGCAGACCACAGGGTCTCGCGCAGTACTTC. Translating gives CASRPQGLAQYF. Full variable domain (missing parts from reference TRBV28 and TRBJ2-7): DVKVTQSSRYLVKRTGEKVFLECVQDMDHENMFWYRQDPGLGLRLIYFSYDVKMKEKGDIPEGYSVSREKKERFSLILESASTNQTSMYLCASRPQGLAQYFGPGTRLTVT.

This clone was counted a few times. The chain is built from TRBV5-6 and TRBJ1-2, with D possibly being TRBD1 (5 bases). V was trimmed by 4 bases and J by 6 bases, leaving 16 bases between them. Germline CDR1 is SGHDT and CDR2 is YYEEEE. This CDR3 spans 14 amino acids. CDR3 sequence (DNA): TGTGCCAGCAGCCTTCTGGGGGTGGCCAATGGCTACACCTTC. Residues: CASSLLGVANGYTF. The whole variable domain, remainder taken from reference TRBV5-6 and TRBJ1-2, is DAGVTQSPTHLIKTRGQQVTLRCSPKSGHDTVSWYQQALGQGPQFIFQYYEEEERQRGNFPDRFSGHQFPNYSSELNVNALLLGDSALYLCASSLLGVANGYTFGSGTRLTVV.

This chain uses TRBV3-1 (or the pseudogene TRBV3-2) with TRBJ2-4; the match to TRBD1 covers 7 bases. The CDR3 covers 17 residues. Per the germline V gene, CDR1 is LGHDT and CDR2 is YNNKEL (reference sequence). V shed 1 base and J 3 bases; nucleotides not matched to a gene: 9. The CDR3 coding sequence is TGTGCCAGCAGCCAAGCTCCCCAGGGGGTAGGCAAAAACATTCAGTACTTC. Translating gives CASSQAPQGVGKNIQYF.

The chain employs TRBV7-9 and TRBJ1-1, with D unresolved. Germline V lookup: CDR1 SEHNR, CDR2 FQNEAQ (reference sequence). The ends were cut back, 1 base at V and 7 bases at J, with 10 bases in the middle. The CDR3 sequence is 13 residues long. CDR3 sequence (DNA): TGTGCCAGCAGCTTAGTCGGCCGGGGTGAAGCTTTCTTT. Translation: CASSLVGRGEAFF.

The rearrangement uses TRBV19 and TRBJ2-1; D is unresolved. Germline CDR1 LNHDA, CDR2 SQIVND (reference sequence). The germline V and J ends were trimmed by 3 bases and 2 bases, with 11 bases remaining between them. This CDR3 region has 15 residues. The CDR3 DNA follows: TGTGCCAGTAGTATGGGTCAGGATACCTACAATGAGCAGTTCTTC. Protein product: CASSMGQDTYNEQFF.